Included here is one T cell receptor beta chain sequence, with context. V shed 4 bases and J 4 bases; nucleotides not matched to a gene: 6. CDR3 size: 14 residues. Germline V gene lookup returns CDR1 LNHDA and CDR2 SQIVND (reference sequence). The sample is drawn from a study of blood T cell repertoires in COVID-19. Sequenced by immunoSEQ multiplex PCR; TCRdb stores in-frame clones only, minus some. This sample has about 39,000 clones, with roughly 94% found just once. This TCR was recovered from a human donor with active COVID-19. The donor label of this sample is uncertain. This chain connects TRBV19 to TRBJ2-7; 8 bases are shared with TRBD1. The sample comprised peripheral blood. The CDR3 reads CASSTPGQEYEQYF. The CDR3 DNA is TGTGCCAGTAGTACACCGGGACAGGAATACGAGCAGTACTTC.